The text below deals with one T cell receptor beta chain. This sample was included in a study of cytomegalovirus exposure and HLA in healthy donors. Primers for the PCR totalled 60 Vbeta and 13 Jbeta. This table comes from immunoSEQ multiplex PCR, and its TCRdb copy is limited to in-frame clones, with some not included. The sample contains some 110,000 clones, roughly four fifths of which appear only once. The CDR3 extends over 14 amino acids. CDR1 is SGHRS, CDR2 YFSETQ, per germline. V lost 1 base to trimming and J lost 7 bases; unmatched junction nucleotides: 2. The sequenced material came from PBMCs. This TCR was sampled from a male donor in good health and CMV-seropositive. The genes are TRBV5-1 and TRBJ1-6, with 7 bases identical to TRBD1. For the CDR3, the DNA is TGCGCCAGCAGCTTGACAGGGGAAAATTCACCCCTCCACTTT. This encodes CASSLTGENSPLHF.